One and the same sample provided the 5 T cell receptor beta chains below, sequenced in a study of blood T cell repertoires in COVID-19. Produced via immunoSEQ multiplex PCR; TCRdb's table is partial and in-frame only. Of tens of thousands of clones listed, approximately 89% are singletons. Sequenced material: peripheral blood. The receptor set was obtained from a human donor in a cohort sampled during active COVID-19.

The rearrangement links TRBV29-1 to TRBJ1-2, with D perhaps TRBD1 (6 bases). The CDR3 runs 13 residues. Between the trimmed V and J ends, which lost 0 bases and 4 bases, there was a span of 9 bases. In germline, CDR1 is SQVTM, CDR2 ANQGSEA. The CDR3: CSVEDQGRYGYTF. In nucleotides, the CDR3 is TGCAGCGTTGAAGATCAGGGGCGCTATGGCTACACCTTC.

The rearrangement uses TRBV19 and TRBJ1-6; D uncertain. Trimming pared 1 base from V and 8 bases from J, leaving 6 bases between. Germline CDR1 and CDR2: LNHDA and SQIVND (reference sequence). CDR3 length: 13 amino acids. As DNA, the CDR3 is TGTGCCAGTAGTATAGCAGAGGATTCACCCCTCCACTTT. Protein: CASSIAEDSPLHF. The variable domain in full, with the rest retrieved from reference TRBV19 and TRBJ1-6, is DGGITQSPKYLFRKEGQNVTLSCEQNLNHDAMYWYRQDPGQGLRLIYYSQIVNDFQKGDIAEGYSVSREKKESFPLTVTSAQKNPTAFYLCASSIAEDSPLHFGNGTRLTVT.

V gene TRBV19 combines with J gene TRBJ1-3; the D gene is possibly TRBD1 (5 bases). The CDR3 contains 14 residues. CDR1 is LNHDA, CDR2 SQIVND, per germline (reference sequence). V lost 8 bases, J lost 1 base, and 12 bases lay in between. The CDR3 is CASSDRHSGNTIYF. CDR3 DNA: TGTGCCAGTTCAGACAGACATTCTGGAAACACCATATATTTT.

This rearrangement joins TRBV19 to TRBJ2-1; a possible D gene is TRBD2 (5 bases). The CDR3 has 11 amino acids. V lost 6 bases and J 7 bases, leaving 7 bases between the germline ends. Germline CDR1 is LNHDA and CDR2 is SQIVND (reference sequence). CDR3 residues: CASRQRNEQFF. DNA of the CDR3: TGTGCCAGTAGACAGCGGAATGAGCAGTTCTTC. The whole variable domain, filled in from reference TRBV19 and TRBJ2-1, reads DGGITQSPKYLFRKEGQNVTLSCEQNLNHDAMYWYRQDPGQGLRLIYYSQIVNDFQKGDIAEGYSVSREKKESFPLTVTSAQKNPTAFYLCASRQRNEQFFGPGTRLTVL.

This chain links TRBV24-1 with TRBJ2-5; TRBD1 matches at 8 bases. This CDR3 spans 15 amino acids. The trim removed 5 bases at V and 1 base at J, leaving 5 bases unmatched. Looked up from germline, CDR1 is KGHDR and CDR2 is SFDVKD. This CDR3 reads CATSAGGTGQETQYF. The CDR3 DNA reads TGTGCCACCAGTGCTGGCGGGACAGGCCAAGAGACCCAGTACTTC.